This TCR beta chain was recorded in a study of blood T cells in healthy people across ages. The table lists this clonotype with many counts. The V and J ends lost 5 bases and 8 bases respectively, with 15 bases between them. The CDR3 is made up of 13 amino acids. The germline V gene has CDR1 SGHAT and CDR2 FQNNGV. A second PCR, run for about 7 to 11 cycles, used a sample-barcoded 5' primer plus a J-beta primer mix. One entry per CDR3 protein results from TCRdb running MiXCR on the 5' RACE reads. The sample carries about 400,000 distinct CDR3 sequences, roughly half recorded once. The genes are TRBV11-2 and TRBJ1-1; possible D gene TRBD1, 5 bases. This receptor was identified in a man aged 55 to 70 in good health. Sequencing was performed on blood. CDR3 nucleotide sequence: TGTGCCAGCAGCCGACTCCAGGGAACCGAAGCTTTCTTT. This codes for CASSRLQGTEAFF.